The 6 T cell receptor beta chains below all came from one sample that was sequenced in a study of shared clonotypes between healthy human individuals (TCRdb year 2020). Libraries were constructed by the immunoSEQ multiplex PCR assay. TCRdb retrieved this table from immuneACCESS and kept in-frame rearrangements only. Not all clones are present; in checked studies, unresolved V genes account for under half, and no reason is known for the remainder. The sample records about a million clones, approximately 75% of which are singletons. The biggest ten clones account for about 0.94% of the sample. Sequencing was done on a sample of memory CD4+ T cells from PBMCs. The sample's cell subset or site label is to be understood as: CD45RA-negative fraction. These receptors were taken from a man aged 18 to 29 in good health. Some clones in this sample may be carry-over from other donors' samples.

The rearrangement links TRBV7-8 to TRBJ2-5; TRBD1 agrees at 9 bases. V dropped 5 bases and J dropped 5; count of bases not matched to a gene: 9. This CDR3 spans 15 amino acids. The germline V gene encodes CDR1 SGHVS and CDR2 FQNEAQ. The CDR3 loop is CASSPPGTGTETQYF. DNA of the CDR3: TGTGCCAGCAGCCCCCCCGGGACAGGGACGGAGACCCAGTACTTC.

The V gene is TRBV5-4, the J gene TRBJ2-2; 14 bases map to TRBD2. The CDR3 has 17 residues. Per the germline V gene, CDR1 is SGHNT and CDR2 is YYREEE (reference sequence). Trimming cost V 4 bases and J 3 bases; bases outside gene matches: 5. This CDR3 reads CASSRGLAGVDTGELFF. Here the CDR3 DNA reads TGTGCCAGCAGCAGGGGACTAGCGGGAGTGGACACCGGGGAGCTGTTTTTT.

This chain links TRBV7-2 with TRBJ1-5; D ambiguous. The CDR3 runs 16 residues. Germline V gene sequence: CDR1 SGHTA, CDR2 FQGNSA. The V end was cut by 5 bases, the J end by 2 bases, with 16 bases between. CDR3 sequence (DNA): TGTGCCAGCAGCCCCAGTCGTAGCAAGGGCAATCAGCCCCAGCATTTT. Protein product: CASSPSRSKGNQPQHF.

This clone occurred a few times. The chain carries TRBV18 and TRBJ2-1; D may correspond to TRBD1 or TRBD2 (5 bases each). Between the trimmed V and J ends, which lost 8 bases and 6 bases, there was a span of 17 bases. Germline loops: CDR1 KGHSH, CDR2 LQKENI. The CDR3 sequence is 14 residues long. In DNA, the CDR3 is TGTGCCAGCCGGAACCGGGACGGACGCAATGAGCAGTTCTTC. It codes for CASRNRDGRNEQFF.

Notes on this clone: The likely explanation is a read error, given a far larger clone one base away. The rearrangement joins TRBV7-2 to TRBJ1-1, with unresolved D. The germline V gene has CDR1 SGHTA and CDR2 FQGNSA. This CDR3 is built from 12 residues. V was shortened by 3 bases and J by 3 bases, with 5 bases between the two germline ends. The CDR3 protein is CASSFLDTEAFF. The CDR3 nucleotides are TGTGCCAGCAGCTTTTTAGACACTGAAGCTTTCTTT. Combining the CDR3 with reference TRBV7-2 and TRBJ1-1 gives the whole variable domain GAGVSQSPSNKVTEKGKDVELRCDPISGHTALYWYRQSLGQGLEFLIYFQGNSAPDKSGLPSDRFSAERTGGSVSTLTIQRTQQEDSAVYLCASSFLDTEAFFGQGTRLTVV.

This sequence joins TRBV2 and TRBJ1-4; tentative D call: TRBD1 (5 bases). The germline CDR1 and CDR2 sequences are SNHLY and FYNNEI. Trimming took 4 bases from V and 8 from J, leaving 20 bases between them. The CDR3 is 16 residues long. This chain's CDR3 is CASSADRGLAGEKLFF. The CDR3 DNA reads TGTGCCAGCAGTGCCGACCGGGGACTAGCAGGCGAAAAACTGTTTTTT.